This T cell receptor beta chain originates from a study of lymphopenia after photon versus proton radiotherapy (dated by TCRdb to about 2019). Turning to the overall study: The immunological effects of photon versus proton radiation therapy were compared in patients with gastrointestinal tumors who developed high-grade lymphopenia. The cohort comprised 15 to 20 patients with gastrointestinal tumors who received either photon or proton therapy and then developed lymphopenia. The study was designed to characterize how the impact on the immune system differs between the two radiation modalities.

On this clone itself: Its antigen remains undetermined. Per-base qualities were not stored, and no clone one base away is much larger.

The study at large found these results: The survival association was examined only in patients who died, and the authors described better survival with proton therapy as a possibility, not as a demonstrated result. Among patients across the cohort who died, overall survival time showed an inverse correlation with a larger post-nadir drop in TCR diversity. Once the lymphocyte count had reached its nadir, the repertoires of photon-treated patients showed oligoclonal expansion, particularly of CD8+ Temra cells, and this expansion drove the decline in diversity. Proton-treated patients stayed relatively stable during treatment, while photon-treated patients lost naive T cells and TCR diversity and gained effector/memory populations.

To prepare the library, the immunoSEQ multiplex PCR assay was applied. Alongside multiparametric flow cytometry, deep sequencing of rearranged TCR beta loci was used to profile the T cell repertoires. Drawn from immuneACCESS, this table holds only the in-frame rearrangements with V and J called that TCRdb kept. Clones are partly lost; checked studies trace under half to an unresolved V gene and leave the rest unexplained. Present in this sample are about 49,000 clones, around 83% of which were seen just once. 25% to 30% of the sample belongs to the ten largest clones. The sequence was collected from a middle-aged man with gastric cancer. The sequences come from peripheral blood, collected from a patient treated with photon-based radiotherapy.

The nucleotides read TGTGCCAGCAGGGGGGATGCGGGATTGAACACCGGGGAGCTGTTTTTT. This gives the protein CASRGDAGLNTGELFF. The rearranged segments are TRBV2 and TRBJ2-2; TRBD2 is a weak D gene call, 6 bases matching. Taken from the germline V gene, the CDR1 and CDR2 loops are SNHLY and FYNNEI. The CDR3 runs 16 amino acids, cysteine and phenylalanine included. This entry keeps only the CDR3 DNA: 48 bases, framed from base 1. V is shortened by 6 bases, J by 1 base, and the region joining them spans 15 bases.